These T cell receptor beta chains were read from a single sample in a study of CXCR3-negative and CXCR3-positive naive CD8 T cells. TCRdb re-called the 5' RACE reads, yielding one record per CDR3 amino acid sequence without DNA. The listing contains 6,000 to 8,000 distinct CDR3 sequences. Sequencing was done on a sample of naive CXCR3- CD8+ T cells from blood. These receptors came from a human donor in good health. Some clones in this sample may be carry-over from other donors' samples. Both conserved end residues are part of each CDR3. Size is stated for part of the rows, as once, few or many counts, or as a class when the clone is expanded.

>medium-sized|TRBJ2-7|TRBV29-1
CSVGPGPTGTYEQYF
>NA|TRBJ2-7|TRBV5-1
CDSSFTDAYEQYF
>NA|TRBJ2-3|TRBV6-1
CASTASSDRTDTQYF
>medium-sized|TRBJ2-7|TRBV29-1
CSVRREGRGYEQYF
>medium-sized|TRBJ1-1|TRBV7-9
CATLRETFEAFF
>medium-sized|TRBJ2-1|TRBV5-1
CASSVSTGQYNEQFF
>medium-sized|TRBJ2-7|TRBV7-9
CASSEDPGQARNYEQYF
>NA|TRBJ2-6|TRBV29-1
CSVATDSGANVLTF
>medium-sized|TRBJ2-2|TRBV7-6
CASSYPFTGELFF
>medium-sized|TRBJ2-2|TRBV5-5
CASSIPRGRDTGELFF
>medium-sized|TRBJ2-3|TRBV29-1
CSVGGTSTDTQYF
>NA|TRBJ2-7|TRBV3-1
CASSPLAGVDEQYF
>NA|TRBJ1-5|TRBV25-1
CASSGGGQPQHF
>NA|TRBJ2-3|TRBV6-6
CASSYSSLPTGTDTQYF
>medium-sized|TRBJ2-1|TRBV29-1
CSVEDLESGRTTYNEQFF
>NA|TRBJ2-1|TRBV28
CASSPPVYVPNEQFF
>NA|TRBJ2-6|TRBV19
CASSLPLAGANVLTF
>medium-sized|TRBJ1-1|TRBV6-5
CASTGQANEHWTAFF
>NA|TRBJ2-7|TRBV28
CASGPGGASPLRQQYF
>NA|TRBJ1-5|TRBV30
CAWSVWGQVGNQPQHF
>NA|TRBJ1-2|TRBV7-9
CASSSDRGDYGYTF
>NA|TRBJ1-3|TRBV20-1
CSARSRDEGGNTIYF
>NA|TRBJ2-5|TRBV7-7
CASGPQETQYF
>NA|TRBJ2-7|TRBV12-5
CASQLGGLYEQYF
>NA|TRBJ2-4|TRBV7-9
CASSSGTGGISTKNIQYF
>NA|TRBJ2-1|TRBV13
CASSSTTGTSGNAAYNEQFF
>NA|TRBJ2-7|TRBV29-1
CSAQGQGTQYF
>NA|TRBJ2-5|TRBV6-5
CASSRPRQGALETQYF
>NA|TRBJ2-7|TRBV7-9
CASSSTRGLAYEQYF
>medium-sized|TRBJ2-1|TRBV29-1
CSVVLAPYNEQFF
>medium-sized|TRBJ2-7|TRBV28
CASSLAGPAYEQYF
>medium-sized|TRBJ1-6|TRBV2
CASSEYSNSPLHF
>NA|TRBJ2-1|TRBV18
CASRTGESHEQFF
>medium-sized|TRBJ1-1|TRBV20-1
CSATPSTGGEAFF
>NA|TRBJ2-7|TRBV14
CASSPHGAVLGEQYF